A selection of T cell receptor beta chains follows, all from one sample in a study of T cells in Graves' hyperthyroidism and ophthalmopathy. MiXCR, applied by TCRdb to the multiplex PCR reads, yields one record per CDR3 protein. The sample holds some 800,000 distinct CDR3 sequences, around 38% seen once. The sample comprised blood. The receptors were sampled from a man aged 18 to 30 with Graves' hyperthyroidism. Each CDR3 is given with its conserved first and last residue.

J gene: TRBJ1-2
CDR3 length: 13
V gene: TRBV2
CDR3 protein: CASSLIGTHGYTF

J gene: TRBJ2-7
CDR3 length: 12
V gene: TRBV7-6
CDR3 protein: CASSQPRGEQYF

J gene: TRBJ1-2
CDR3 length: 14
V gene: TRBV12-3/TRBV12-4
CDR3 protein: CASLPPGVANGYTF

J gene: TRBJ1-6
CDR3 length: 17
V gene: TRBV5-1
CDR3 protein: CASSLGTPLRTDSPLHF

J gene: TRBJ2-2
CDR3 length: 16
V gene: TRBV4-1
CDR3 protein: CASSQGGGGRVGELFF

J gene: TRBJ2-5
CDR3 length: 14
V gene: TRBV2
CDR3 protein: CASSPWDGKEAQYF

J gene: TRBJ1-2
CDR3 length: 13
V gene: TRBV20-1
CDR3 protein: CSARRGINYGYTF

J gene: TRBJ2-7
CDR3 length: 12
V gene: TRBV12-3/TRBV12-4
CDR3 protein: CASSRQVYEQYF

J gene: TRBJ2-7
CDR3 length: 15
V gene: TRBV7-2
CDR3 protein: CASTRPQGRTYEQYF

J gene: TRBJ2-7
CDR3 length: 14
V gene: TRBV15
CDR3 protein: CATSRDLRGYEQYF

J gene: TRBJ2-3
CDR3 length: 11
V gene: TRBV29-1
CDR3 protein: CSVGRGDTQYF

J gene: TRBJ2-7
CDR3 length: 13
V gene: TRBV7-9
CDR3 protein: CASSLEQNYEQYF

J gene: TRBJ1-4
CDR3 length: 14
V gene: TRBV10-3
CDR3 protein: CAIIPGQGAGKLFF

J gene: TRBJ1-1
CDR3 length: 18
V gene: TRBV5-4
CDR3 protein: CASSLDPGTGVANTEAFF

J gene: TRBJ1-5
CDR3 length: 16
V gene: TRBV2
CDR3 protein: CASSLVSRVGNQPQHF

J gene: TRBJ2-2
CDR3 length: 15
V gene: TRBV7-9
CDR3 protein: CASSLGADNTGELFF

J gene: TRBJ2-7
CDR3 length: 15
V gene: TRBV7-9
CDR3 protein: CASSFPRQGLHEQYF

J gene: TRBJ2-2
CDR3 length: 16
V gene: TRBV12-5
CDR3 protein: CASVPFDRMNTGELFF

J gene: TRBJ2-5
CDR3 length: 13
V gene: TRBV6-6
CDR3 protein: CASDRGSQETQYF

J gene: TRBJ1-3
CDR3 length: 13
V gene: TRBV9
CDR3 protein: CASSVGTTDTIYF

J gene: TRBJ1-2
CDR3 length: 14
V gene: TRBV4-1
CDR3 protein: CASSPFTGNYGYTF

J gene: TRBJ1-2
CDR3 length: 15
V gene: TRBV9
CDR3 protein: CASSVEGKTNYGYTF

J gene: TRBJ1-1
CDR3 length: 14
V gene: TRBV7-2
CDR3 protein: CASSPGPLGTEAFF

J gene: TRBJ1-1
CDR3 length: 13
V gene: TRBV5-1
CDR3 protein: CASSLGVDTEAFF

J gene: TRBJ1-1
CDR3 length: 15
V gene: TRBV9
CDR3 protein: CASSARGGPGTEAFF

J gene: TRBJ1-1
CDR3 length: 12
V gene: TRBV19
CDR3 protein: CASSRRYIEAFF

J gene: TRBJ1-1
CDR3 length: 15
V gene: TRBV6-5
CDR3 protein: CASSPGIGRYTEAFF

J gene: TRBJ2-7
CDR3 length: 13
V gene: TRBV19
CDR3 protein: CASSISVRGEQYF

J gene: TRBJ1-2
CDR3 length: 12
V gene: TRBV10-3
CDR3 protein: CAISVRGPGNTF

J gene: TRBJ1-1
CDR3 length: 14
V gene: TRBV19
CDR3 protein: CASRLASGETEAFF

J gene: TRBJ1-2
CDR3 length: 14
V gene: TRBV29-1
CDR3 protein: CSVESGQDHYGYTF